The source of this TCR beta chain is a study of CD4 T cells in relation to SARS-CoV-2 and coronaviruses. Notes on the study in general: SARS-CoV-2-driven expansion was significantly weaker in crossreactive than monoreactive clones. In around two thirds of donors, memory CD4+ clonotypes crossrecognized SARS-CoV-2 and at least one common cold coronavirus spike. Each donor contributed either pre-pandemic or post-infection samples, not both.

CD4+ T cells from unexposed donors were obtained before the COVID-19 pandemic (2011-2018). CD4+ T cells were isolated from the cells after more than 8 days of culture. Half the medium was replaced with IL-2 medium on days 3 and 7. This CDR3 contains 15 residues. V lost 1 base, J lost 2 bases, and 11 bases lay in between. CDR1 LGHNA and CDR2 YNFKEQ come from the germline V gene. With regard to this clone: Its antigen is unidentified.

Sequencing was performed with immunoSEQ multiplex PCR; in TCRdb, only in-frame clones are kept and a portion is missing. Of tens of thousands of clones listed, approximately 73% were seen once; the top ten hold around a fifth. Sample: CD4+ T cells from PBMCs, cultured in vitro. The chain links TRBV4-2 to TRBJ2-5; maybe TRBD1 (6 bases). The receptor was isolated from a human donor in good health. The CDR3 DNA follows: TGTGCCAGCAGCCAAGTCCAAACAGGGCAAGAGACCCAGTACTTC. It specifies CASSQVQTGQETQYF.